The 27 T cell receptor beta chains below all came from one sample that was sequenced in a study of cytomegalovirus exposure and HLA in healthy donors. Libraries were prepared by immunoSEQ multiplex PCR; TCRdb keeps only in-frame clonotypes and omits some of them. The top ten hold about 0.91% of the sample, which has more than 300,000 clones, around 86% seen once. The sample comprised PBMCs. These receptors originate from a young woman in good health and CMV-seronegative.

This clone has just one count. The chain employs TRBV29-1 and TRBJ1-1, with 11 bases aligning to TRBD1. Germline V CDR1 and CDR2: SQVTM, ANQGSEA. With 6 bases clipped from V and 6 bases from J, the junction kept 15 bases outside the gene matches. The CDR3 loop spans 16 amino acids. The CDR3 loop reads CSVHTGTGGEFPEAFF. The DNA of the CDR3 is TGCAGCGTCCACACTGGGACAGGGGGTGAGTTCCCTGAAGCTTTCTTT.

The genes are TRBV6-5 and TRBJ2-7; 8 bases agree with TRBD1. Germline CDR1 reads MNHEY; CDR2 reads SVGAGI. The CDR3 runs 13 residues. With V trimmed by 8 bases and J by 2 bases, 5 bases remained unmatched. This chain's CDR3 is CASFGTGAYEQYF. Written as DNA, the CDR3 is TGTGCCAGCTTCGGGACAGGAGCCTACGAGCAGTACTTC.

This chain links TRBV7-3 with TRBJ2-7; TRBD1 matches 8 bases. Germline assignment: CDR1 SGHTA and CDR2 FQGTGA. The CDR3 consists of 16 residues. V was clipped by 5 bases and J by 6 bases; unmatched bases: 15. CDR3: CASSPTPTGETREQYF. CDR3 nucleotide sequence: TGTGCCAGCAGCCCTACCCCGACAGGGGAGACCCGCGAGCAGTACTTC.

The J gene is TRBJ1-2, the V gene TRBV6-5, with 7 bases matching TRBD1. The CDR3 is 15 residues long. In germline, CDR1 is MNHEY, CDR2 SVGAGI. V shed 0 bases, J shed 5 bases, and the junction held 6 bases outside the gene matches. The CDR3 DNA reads TGTGCCAGCAGTTACTCGGGGACAGCCAAGTATGGCTACACCTTC. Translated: CASSYSGTAKYGYTF.

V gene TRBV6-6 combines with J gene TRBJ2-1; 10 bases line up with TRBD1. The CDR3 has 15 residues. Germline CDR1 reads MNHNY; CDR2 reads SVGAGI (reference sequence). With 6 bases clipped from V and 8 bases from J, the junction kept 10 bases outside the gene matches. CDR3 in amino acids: CASSQPSTGGYEQFF. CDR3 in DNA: TGTGCCAGCAGCCAGCCGTCGACAGGGGGCTATGAGCAGTTCTTC.

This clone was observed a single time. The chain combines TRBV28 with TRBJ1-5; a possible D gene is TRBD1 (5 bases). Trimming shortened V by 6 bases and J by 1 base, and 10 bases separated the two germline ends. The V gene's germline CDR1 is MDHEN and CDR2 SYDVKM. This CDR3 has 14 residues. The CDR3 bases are TGTGCCAGCAGAACACCAGGGAGCAATCAGCCCCAGCATTTT. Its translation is CASRTPGSNQPQHF.

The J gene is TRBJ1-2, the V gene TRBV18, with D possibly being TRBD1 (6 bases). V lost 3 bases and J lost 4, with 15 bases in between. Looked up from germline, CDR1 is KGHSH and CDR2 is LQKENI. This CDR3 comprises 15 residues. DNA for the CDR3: TGTGCCAGCTCACCGTCATCAGGGGAGGGCTATGGCTACACCTTC. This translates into CASSPSSGEGYGYTF.

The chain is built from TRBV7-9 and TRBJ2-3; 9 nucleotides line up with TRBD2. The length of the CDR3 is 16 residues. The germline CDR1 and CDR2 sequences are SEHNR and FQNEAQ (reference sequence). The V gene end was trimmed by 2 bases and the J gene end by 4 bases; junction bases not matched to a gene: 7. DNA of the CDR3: TGTGCCAGCAGCTTAATGGCGGGAGGGCCACCAGATACGCAGTATTTT. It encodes CASSLMAGGPPDTQYF.

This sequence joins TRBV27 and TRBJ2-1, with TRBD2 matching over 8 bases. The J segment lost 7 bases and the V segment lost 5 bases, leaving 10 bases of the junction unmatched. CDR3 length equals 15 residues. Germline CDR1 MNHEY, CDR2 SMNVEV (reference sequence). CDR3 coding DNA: TGTGCCAGCAGTATGGGACTAGTTCTGGCAAATGAGCAGTTCTTC. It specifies CASSMGLVLANEQFF.

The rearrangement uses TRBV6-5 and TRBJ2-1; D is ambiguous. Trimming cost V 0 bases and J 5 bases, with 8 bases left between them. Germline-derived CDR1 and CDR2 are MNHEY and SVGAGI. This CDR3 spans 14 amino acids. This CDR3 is CASSYSGAHNEQFF. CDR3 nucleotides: TGTGCCAGCAGTTACTCGGGCGCTCACAATGAGCAGTTCTTC.

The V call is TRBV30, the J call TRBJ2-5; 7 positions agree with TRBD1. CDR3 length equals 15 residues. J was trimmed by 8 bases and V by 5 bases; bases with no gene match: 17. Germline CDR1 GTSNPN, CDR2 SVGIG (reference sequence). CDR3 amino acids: CAWAFGGTAPATQYF. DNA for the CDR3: TGTGCCTGGGCCTTTGGTGGGACAGCCCCCGCTACCCAGTACTTC.

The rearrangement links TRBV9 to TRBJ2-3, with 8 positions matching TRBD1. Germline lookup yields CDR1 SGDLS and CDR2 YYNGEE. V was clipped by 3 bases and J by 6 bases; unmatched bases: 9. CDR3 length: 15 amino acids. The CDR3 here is CASSGSGTGTDTQYF. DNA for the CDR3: TGTGCCAGCAGCGGCTCCGGGACAGGTACCGATACGCAGTATTTT.

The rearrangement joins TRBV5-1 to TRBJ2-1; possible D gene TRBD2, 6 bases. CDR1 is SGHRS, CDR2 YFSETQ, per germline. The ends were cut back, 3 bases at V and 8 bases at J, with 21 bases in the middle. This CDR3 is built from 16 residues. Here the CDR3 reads CASSSTGGDMGDEQFF. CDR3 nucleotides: TGCGCCAGCAGCTCTACAGGAGGGGATATGGGGGATGAGCAGTTCTTC. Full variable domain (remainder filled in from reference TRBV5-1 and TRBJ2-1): KAGVTQTPRYLIKTRGQQVTLSCSPISGHRSVSWYQQTPGQGLQFLFEYFSETQRNKGNFPGRFSGRQFSNSRSEMNVSTLELGDSALYLCASSSTGGDMGDEQFFGPGTRLTVL.

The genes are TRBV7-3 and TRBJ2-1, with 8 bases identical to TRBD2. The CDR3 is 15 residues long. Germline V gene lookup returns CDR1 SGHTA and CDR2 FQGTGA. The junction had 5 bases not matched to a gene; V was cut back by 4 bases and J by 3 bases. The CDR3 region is CASSSGGASYNEQFF. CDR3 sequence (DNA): TGTGCCAGCAGCTCCGGGGGGGCTAGCTACAATGAGCAGTTCTTC. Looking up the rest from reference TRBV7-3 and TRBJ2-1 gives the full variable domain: GAGVSQTPSNKVTEKGKYVELRCDPISGHTALYWYRQSLGQGPEFLIYFQGTGAADDSGLPNDRFFAVRPEGSVSTLKIQRTERGDSAVYLCASSSGGASYNEQFFGPGTRLTVL.

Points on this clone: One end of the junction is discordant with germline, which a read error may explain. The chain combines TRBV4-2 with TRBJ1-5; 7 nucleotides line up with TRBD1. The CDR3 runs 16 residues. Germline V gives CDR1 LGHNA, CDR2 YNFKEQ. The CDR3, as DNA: TGTGTCAGCAGCCAAGAGGCAGGGGGAGAATCCCAGCCCCAGCATTTT. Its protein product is CVSSQEAGGESQPQHF.

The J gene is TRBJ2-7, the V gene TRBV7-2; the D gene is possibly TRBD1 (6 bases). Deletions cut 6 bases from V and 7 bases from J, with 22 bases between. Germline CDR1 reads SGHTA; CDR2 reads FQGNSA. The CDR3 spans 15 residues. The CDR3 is CASSQVSGTHGEQYF. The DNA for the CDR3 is TGTGCCAGCAGTCAAGTCTCGGGGACACATGGGGAGCAGTACTTC.

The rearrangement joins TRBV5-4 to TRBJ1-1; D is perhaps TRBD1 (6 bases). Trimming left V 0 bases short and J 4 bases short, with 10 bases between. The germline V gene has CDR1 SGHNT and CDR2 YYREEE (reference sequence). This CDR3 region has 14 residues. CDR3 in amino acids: CASSLGGGSTEAFF. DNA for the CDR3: TGTGCCAGCAGCTTGGGAGGGGGAAGCACTGAAGCTTTCTTT.

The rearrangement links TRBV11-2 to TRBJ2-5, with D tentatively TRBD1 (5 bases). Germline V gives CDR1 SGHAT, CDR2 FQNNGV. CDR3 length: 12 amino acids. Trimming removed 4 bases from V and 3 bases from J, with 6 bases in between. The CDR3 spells CASSSGKETQYF. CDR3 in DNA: TGTGCCAGCAGCTCAGGGAAAGAGACCCAGTACTTC.

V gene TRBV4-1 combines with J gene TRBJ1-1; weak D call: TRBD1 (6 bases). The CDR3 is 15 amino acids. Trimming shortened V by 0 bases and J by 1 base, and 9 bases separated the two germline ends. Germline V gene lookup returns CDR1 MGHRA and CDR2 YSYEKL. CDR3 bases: TGCGCCAGCAGCCAAGATAGGGGGGGGAACACTGAAGCTTTCTTT. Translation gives CASSQDRGGNTEAFF.

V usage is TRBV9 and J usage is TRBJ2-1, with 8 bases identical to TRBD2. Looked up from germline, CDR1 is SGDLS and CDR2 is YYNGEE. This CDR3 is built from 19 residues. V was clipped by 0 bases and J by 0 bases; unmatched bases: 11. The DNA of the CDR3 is TGTGCCAGCAGCGTAGGGGGCGGCGGGAGGTTTAGCTCCTACAATGAGCAGTTCTTC. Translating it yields CASSVGGGGRFSSYNEQFF.

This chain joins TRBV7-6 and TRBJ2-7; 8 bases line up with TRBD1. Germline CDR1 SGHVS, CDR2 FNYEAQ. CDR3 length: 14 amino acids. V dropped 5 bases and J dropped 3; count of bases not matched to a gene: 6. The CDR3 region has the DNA TGTGCCAGCAGCCTGGGACAGGCCCGCTACGAGCAGTACTTC. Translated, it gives CASSLGQARYEQYF.

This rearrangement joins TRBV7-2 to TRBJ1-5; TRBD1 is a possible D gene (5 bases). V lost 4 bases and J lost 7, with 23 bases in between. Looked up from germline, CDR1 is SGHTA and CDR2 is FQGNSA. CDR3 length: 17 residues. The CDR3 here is CASSSIVGGLRGQPQHF. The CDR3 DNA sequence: TGTGCCAGCAGCTCCATTGTCGGCGGGCTCCGGGGGCAGCCCCAGCATTTT.

The CDR3 DNA reads TGTGCCAGCAGCGTAGCGTCAGAGGCGGTAGGCGAGCAGTACTTC. It specifies CASSVASEAVGEQYF. The chain joins TRBV9 to TRBJ2-7, with unresolved D. The CDR3 sequence is 15 residues long. Germline values: CDR1 SGDLS, CDR2 YYNGEE. With 0 bases removed from V and 6 bases from J, the gap between germline ends came to 16 bases.

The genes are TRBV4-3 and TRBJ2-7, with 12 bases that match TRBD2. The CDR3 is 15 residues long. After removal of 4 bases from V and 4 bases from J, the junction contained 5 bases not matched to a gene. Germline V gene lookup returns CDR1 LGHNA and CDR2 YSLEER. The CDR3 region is CASSPQLAGGYEQYF. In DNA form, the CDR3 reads TGCGCCAGCAGCCCCCAACTAGCGGGAGGTTACGAGCAGTACTTC.

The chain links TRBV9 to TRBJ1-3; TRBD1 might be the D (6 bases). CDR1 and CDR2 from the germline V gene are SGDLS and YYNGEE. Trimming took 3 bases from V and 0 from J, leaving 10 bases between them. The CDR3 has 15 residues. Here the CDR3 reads CASSDRTASGNTIYF. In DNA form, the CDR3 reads TGTGCCAGCAGCGACCGGACAGCCTCTGGAAACACCATATATTTT.

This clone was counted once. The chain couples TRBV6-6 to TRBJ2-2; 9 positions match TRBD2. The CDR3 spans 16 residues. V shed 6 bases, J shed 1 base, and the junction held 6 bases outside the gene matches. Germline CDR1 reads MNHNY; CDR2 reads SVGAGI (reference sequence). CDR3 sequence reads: CASRPGLALNTGELFF. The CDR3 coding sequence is TGTGCCAGCAGGCCGGGACTAGCTCTGAACACCGGGGAGCTGTTTTTT.

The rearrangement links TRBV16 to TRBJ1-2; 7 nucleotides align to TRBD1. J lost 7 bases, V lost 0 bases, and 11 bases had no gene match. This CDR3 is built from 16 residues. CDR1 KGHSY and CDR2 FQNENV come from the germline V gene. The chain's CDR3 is CASSQSYTGAVAGYTF. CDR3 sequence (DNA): TGTGCCAGCAGCCAATCTTACACAGGGGCTGTGGCTGGCTACACCTTC.